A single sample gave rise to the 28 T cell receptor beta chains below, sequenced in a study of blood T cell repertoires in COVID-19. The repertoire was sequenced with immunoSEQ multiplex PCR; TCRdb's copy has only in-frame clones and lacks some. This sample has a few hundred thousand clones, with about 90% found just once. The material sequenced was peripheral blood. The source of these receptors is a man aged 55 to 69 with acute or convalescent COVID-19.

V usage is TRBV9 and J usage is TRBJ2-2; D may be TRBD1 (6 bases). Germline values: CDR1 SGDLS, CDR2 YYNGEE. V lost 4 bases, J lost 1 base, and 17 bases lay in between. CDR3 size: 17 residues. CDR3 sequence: CASSSTGTRMNTGELFF. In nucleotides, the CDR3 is TGTGCCAGCAGCTCCACCGGGACAAGGATGAACACCGGGGAGCTGTTTTTT. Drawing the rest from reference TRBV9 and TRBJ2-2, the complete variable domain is DSGVTQTPKHLITATGQRVTLRCSPRSGDLSVYWYQQSLDQGLQFLIQYYNGEERAKGNILERFSAQQFPDLHSELNLSSLELGDSALYFCASSSTGTRMNTGELFFGEGSRLTVL.

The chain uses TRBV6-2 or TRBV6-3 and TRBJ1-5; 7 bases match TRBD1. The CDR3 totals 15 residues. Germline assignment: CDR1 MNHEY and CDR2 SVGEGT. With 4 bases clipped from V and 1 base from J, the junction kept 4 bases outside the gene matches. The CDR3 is CASSWDSGSNQPQHF. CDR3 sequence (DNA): TGTGCCAGCAGTTGGGACAGCGGGAGCAATCAGCCCCAGCATTTT.

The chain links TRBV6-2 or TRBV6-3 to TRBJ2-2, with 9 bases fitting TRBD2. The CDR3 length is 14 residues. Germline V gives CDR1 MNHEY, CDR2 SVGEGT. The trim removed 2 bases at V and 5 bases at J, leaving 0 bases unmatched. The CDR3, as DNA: TGTGCCAGCAGTTACACTAGCGGGACCGGGGAGCTGTTTTTT. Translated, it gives CASSYTSGTGELFF.

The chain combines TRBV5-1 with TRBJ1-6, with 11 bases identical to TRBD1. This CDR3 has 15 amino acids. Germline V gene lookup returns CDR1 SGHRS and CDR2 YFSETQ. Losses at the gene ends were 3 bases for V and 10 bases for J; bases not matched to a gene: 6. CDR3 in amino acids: CASSWGTGGNSPLHF. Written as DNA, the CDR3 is TGCGCCAGCAGCTGGGGGACAGGGGGAAACTCACCCCTCCACTTT.

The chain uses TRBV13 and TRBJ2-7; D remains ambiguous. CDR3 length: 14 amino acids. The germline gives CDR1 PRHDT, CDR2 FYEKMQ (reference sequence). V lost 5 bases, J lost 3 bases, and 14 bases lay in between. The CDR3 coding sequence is TGTGCCAGCAGCCTTCTCCAGGTTCACTACGAGCAGTACTTC. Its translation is CASSLLQVHYEQYF. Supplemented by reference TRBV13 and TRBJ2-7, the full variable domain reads AAGVIQSPRHLIKEKRETATLKCYPIPRHDTVYWYQQGPGQDPQFLISFYEKMQSDKGSIPDRFSAQQFSDYHSELNMSSLELGDSALYFCASSLLQVHYEQYFGPGTRLTVT.

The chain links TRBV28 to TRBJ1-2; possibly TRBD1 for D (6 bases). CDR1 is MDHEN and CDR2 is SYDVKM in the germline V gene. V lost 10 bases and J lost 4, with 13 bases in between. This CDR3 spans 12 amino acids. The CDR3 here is CANYREGYGYTF. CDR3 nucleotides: TGTGCCAACTACAGGGAGGGCTATGGCTACACCTTC.

The CDR3 bases are TGTGCCAGCAGTTCGACAGGGGCCCAAGAGACCCAGTACTTC. It encodes CASSSTGAQETQYF. The chain is built from TRBV2 and TRBJ2-5; 8 bases are shared with TRBD1. Germline V gene data show CDR1 as SNHLY and CDR2 as FYNNEI. V was pared by 5 bases and J by 1 base, with 3 bases of the junction left unmatched. This CDR3 spans 14 amino acids.

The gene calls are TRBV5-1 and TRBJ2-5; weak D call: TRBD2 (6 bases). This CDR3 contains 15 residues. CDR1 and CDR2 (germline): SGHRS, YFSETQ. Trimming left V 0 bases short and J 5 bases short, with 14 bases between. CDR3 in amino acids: CASSLGAGSEETQYF. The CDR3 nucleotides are TGCGCCAGCAGCTTGGGGGCGGGGTCCGAGGAGACCCAGTACTTC.

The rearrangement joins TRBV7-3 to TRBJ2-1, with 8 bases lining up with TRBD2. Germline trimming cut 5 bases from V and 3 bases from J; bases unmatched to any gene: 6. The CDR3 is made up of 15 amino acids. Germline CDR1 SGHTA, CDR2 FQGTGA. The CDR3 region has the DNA TGTGCCAGCAGCCTCCTAGCGGGCCTCTACAATGAGCAGTTCTTC. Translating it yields CASSLLAGLYNEQFF.

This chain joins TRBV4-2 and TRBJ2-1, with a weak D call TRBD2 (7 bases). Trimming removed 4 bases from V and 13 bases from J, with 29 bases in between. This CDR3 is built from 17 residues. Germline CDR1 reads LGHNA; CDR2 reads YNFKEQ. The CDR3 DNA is TGTGCCAGCAGCCCCGGCAGGGGCGGGAGCCGATCACCCCAACAGTTCTTC. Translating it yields CASSPGRGGSRSPQQFF.

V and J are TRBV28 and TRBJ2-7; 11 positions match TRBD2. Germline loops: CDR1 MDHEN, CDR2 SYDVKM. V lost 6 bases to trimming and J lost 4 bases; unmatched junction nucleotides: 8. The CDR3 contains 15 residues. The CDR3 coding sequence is TGTGCCAGCAGCGACCCGGGACTAGCGGTTTACGAGCAGTACTTC. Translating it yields CASSDPGLAVYEQYF.

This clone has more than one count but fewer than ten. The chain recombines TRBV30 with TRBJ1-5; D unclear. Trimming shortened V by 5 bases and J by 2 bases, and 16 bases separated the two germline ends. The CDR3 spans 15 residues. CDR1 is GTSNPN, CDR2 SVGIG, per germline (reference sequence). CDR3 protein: CAWGYGKSGNQPQHF. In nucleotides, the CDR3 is TGTGCCTGGGGGTACGGGAAATCGGGCAATCAGCCCCAGCATTTT.

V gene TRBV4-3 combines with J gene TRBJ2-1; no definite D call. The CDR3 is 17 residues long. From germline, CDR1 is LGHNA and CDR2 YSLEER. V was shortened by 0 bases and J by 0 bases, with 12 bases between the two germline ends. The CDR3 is CASSQDPPLSSYNEQFF. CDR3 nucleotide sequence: TGCGCCAGCAGCCAAGACCCCCCCCTGAGCTCCTACAATGAGCAGTTCTTC.

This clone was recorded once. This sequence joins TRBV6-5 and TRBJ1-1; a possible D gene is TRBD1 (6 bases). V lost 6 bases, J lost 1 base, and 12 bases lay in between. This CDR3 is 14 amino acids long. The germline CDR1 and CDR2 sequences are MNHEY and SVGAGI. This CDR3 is CASRVGQRNTEAFF. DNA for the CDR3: TGTGCCAGCAGAGTAGGACAGAGGAACACTGAAGCTTTCTTT.

CDR3 DNA: TGTGCCAGCAGCGTAGCTGTATCGGCACAGGGCATCGGCTACACCTTC. This codes for CASSVAVSAQGIGYTF. The rearrangement joins TRBV9 to TRBJ1-2, with D possibly matching TRBD1 (6 bases). From germline, CDR1 is SGDLS and CDR2 YYNGEE. V lost 0 bases and J 8 bases, leaving 20 bases between the germline ends. The CDR3 has 16 amino acids.

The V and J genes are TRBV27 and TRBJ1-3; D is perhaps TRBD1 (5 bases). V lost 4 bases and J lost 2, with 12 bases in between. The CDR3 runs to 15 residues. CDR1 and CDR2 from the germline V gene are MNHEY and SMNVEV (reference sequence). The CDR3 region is CASSSLQGAGNTIYF. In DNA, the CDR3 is TGTGCCAGCAGTTCCCTCCAGGGCGCTGGAAACACCATATATTTT.

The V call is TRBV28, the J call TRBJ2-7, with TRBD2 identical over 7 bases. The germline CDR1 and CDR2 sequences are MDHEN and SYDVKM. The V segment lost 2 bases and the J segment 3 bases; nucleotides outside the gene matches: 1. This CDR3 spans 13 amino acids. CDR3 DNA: TGTGCCAGCAGTTTAGGGGACTACTACGAGCAGTACTTC. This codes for CASSLGDYYEQYF.

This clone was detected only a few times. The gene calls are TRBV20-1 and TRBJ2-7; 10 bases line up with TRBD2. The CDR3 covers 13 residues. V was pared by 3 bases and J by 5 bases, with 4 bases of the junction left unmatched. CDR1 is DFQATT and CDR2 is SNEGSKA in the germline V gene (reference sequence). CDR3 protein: CSASFGLADEQYF. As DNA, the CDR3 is TGCAGTGCTAGTTTCGGACTAGCGGACGAGCAGTACTTC.

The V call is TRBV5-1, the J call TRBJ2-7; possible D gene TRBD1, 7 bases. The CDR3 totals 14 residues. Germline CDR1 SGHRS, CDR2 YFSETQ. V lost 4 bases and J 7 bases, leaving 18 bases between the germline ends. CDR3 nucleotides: TGCGCCAGCAGCCCGGAAGGGGGCGCGGGGGAGCAGTACTTC. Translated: CASSPEGGAGEQYF.

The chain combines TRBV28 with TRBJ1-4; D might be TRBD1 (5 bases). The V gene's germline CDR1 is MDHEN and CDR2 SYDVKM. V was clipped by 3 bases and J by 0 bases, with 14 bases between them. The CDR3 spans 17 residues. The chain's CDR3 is CASSFYDRFATNEKLFF. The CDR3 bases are TGTGCCAGCAGTTTCTACGACAGATTTGCAACTAATGAAAAACTGTTTTTT. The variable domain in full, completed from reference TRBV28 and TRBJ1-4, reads DVKVTQSSRYLVKRTGEKVFLECVQDMDHENMFWYRQDPGLGLRLIYFSYDVKMKEKGDIPEGYSVSREKKERFSLILESASTNQTSMYLCASSFYDRFATNEKLFFGSGTQLSVL.

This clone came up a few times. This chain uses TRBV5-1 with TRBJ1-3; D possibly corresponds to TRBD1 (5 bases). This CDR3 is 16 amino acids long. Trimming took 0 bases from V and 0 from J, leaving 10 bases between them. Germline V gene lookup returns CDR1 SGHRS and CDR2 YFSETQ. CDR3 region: CASSLDRTSSGNTIYF. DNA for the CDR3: TGCGCCAGCAGCTTGGATCGGACAAGCTCTGGAAACACCATATATTTT.

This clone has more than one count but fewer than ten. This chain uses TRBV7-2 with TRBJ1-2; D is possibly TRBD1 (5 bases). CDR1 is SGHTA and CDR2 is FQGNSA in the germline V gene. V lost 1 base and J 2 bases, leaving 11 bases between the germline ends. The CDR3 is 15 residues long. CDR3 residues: CASSLGAGMNYGYTF. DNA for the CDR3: TGTGCCAGCAGCTTAGGGGCAGGGATGAACTATGGCTACACCTTC. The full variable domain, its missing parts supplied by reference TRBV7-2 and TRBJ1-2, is GAGVSQSPSNKVTEKGKDVELRCDPISGHTALYWYRQSLGQGLEFLIYFQGNSAPDKSGLPSDRFSAERTGGSVSTLTIQRTQQEDSAVYLCASSLGAGMNYGYTFGSGTRLTVV.

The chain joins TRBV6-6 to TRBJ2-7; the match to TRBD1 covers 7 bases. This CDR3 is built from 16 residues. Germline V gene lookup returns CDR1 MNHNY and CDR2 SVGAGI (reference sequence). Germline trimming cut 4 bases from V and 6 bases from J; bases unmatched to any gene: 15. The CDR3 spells CASSSPRARGSGEQYF. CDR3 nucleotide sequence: TGTGCCAGCAGTTCTCCTAGGGCCAGGGGGTCGGGCGAGCAGTACTTC.

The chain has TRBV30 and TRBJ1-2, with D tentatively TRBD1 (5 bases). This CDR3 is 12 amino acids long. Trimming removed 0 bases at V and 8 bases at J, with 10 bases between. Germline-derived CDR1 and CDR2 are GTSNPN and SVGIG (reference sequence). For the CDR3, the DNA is TGTGCCTGGAGTGTAGGGGATCAGGGCTACACCTTC. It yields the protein CAWSVGDQGYTF.

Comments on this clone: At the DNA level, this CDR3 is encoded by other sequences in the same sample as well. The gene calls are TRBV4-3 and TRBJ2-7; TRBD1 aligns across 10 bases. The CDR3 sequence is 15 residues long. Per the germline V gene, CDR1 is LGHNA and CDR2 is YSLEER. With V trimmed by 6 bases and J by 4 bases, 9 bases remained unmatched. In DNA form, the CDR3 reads TGCGCCAGCAGTTATTCCGGGACAGGGGAATACGAGCAGTACTTC. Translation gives CASSYSGTGEYEQYF.

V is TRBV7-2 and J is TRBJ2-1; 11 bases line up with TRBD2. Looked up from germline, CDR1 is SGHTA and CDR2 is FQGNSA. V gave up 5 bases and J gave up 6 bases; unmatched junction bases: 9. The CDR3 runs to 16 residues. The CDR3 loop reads CASSLAGGLAVNEQFF. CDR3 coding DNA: TGTGCCAGCAGCCTTGCGGGGGGACTAGCGGTCAATGAGCAGTTCTTC.

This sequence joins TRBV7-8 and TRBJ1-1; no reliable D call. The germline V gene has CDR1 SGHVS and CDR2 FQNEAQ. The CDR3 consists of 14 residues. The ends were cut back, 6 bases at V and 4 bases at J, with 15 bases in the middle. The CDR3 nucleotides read TGTGCCAGCAGGTCCGGGAGGGTGGCCACTGAAGCTTTCTTT. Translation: CASRSGRVATEAFF.

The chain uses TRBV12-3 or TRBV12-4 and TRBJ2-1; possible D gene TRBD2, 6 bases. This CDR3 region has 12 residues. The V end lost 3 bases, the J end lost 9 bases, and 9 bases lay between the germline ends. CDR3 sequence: CASSFRRGEQFF. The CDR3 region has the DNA TGTGCCAGCAGTTTTAGGCGGGGTGAGCAGTTCTTC.